This T cell receptor (beta chain) is from a study of blood T cell repertoires in COVID-19. Original data processing: Reference gene primer amplification in the assay estimated nucleated cell counts. Method: immunoSEQ multiplex PCR; TCRdb's copy keeps in-frame clones and lacks some. Clone size and V and J calls were adopted from that table, with D and trimming inferred from the DNA. The table lists roughly 330,000 clones, around 89% of them singletons. Germline values: CDR1 SEHNR, CDR2 FQNEAQ (reference sequence). With 5 bases clipped from V and 9 bases from J, the junction kept 9 bases outside the gene matches. The CDR3 extends over 13 amino acids.

The specimen was peripheral blood. The chain employs TRBV7-9 and TRBJ1-1; 7 bases are a match to TRBD1. The sequence was collected from a woman in her forties or fifties with active or convalescent COVID-19. The CDR3 sequence: CASSTRDRSKAFF. The CDR3 DNA follows: TGTGCCAGCAGCACCCGGGACAGATCCAAAGCTTTCTTT.